The 26 T cell receptor beta chains in this list originate from one sample, sequenced in a study of CD8 T cells in Susac syndrome. RNA totalling roughly 0.45 to 1 ug underwent reverse transcription with random hexamers. TCRdb called the immunoSEQ multiplex PCR reads again in MiXCR, with one record for every CDR3 protein. Among 77,000 or so distinct CDR3 sequences listed, roughly 91% were seen once. Sequencing used CD4+ T cells from PBMCs. The receptor set was obtained from a human donor with Susac syndrome.

The chain couples TRBV7-2 to TRBJ2-1, with D perhaps TRBD1 or TRBD2 (7 bases each). CDR1 and CDR2 from the germline V gene are SGHTA and FQGNSA. This CDR3 contains 15 residues. Between the trimmed V and J ends, which lost 2 bases and 6 bases, there was a span of 14 bases. The CDR3 coding sequence is TGTGCCAGCAGCTTATTGGGGGGGACAGTCAATGAGCAGTTCTTC. Translation gives CASSLLGGTVNEQFF.

This chain connects TRBV19 to TRBJ1-1; 8 positions match TRBD1. The CDR3 runs to 12 residues. From germline, CDR1 is LNHDA and CDR2 SQIVND (reference sequence). With V trimmed by 5 bases and J by 5 bases, 1 base remained unmatched. CDR3 coding DNA: TGTGCCAGTAGTGACAGGGGTACTGAAGCTTTCTTT. Amino acid sequence: CASSDRGTEAFF.

This chain uses TRBV6-1 with TRBJ2-1; 9 nucleotides line up with TRBD2. Germline V gene sequence: CDR1 MNHNS, CDR2 SASEGT. The V segment lost 8 bases and the J segment 5 bases; nucleotides outside the gene matches: 10. The CDR3 is made up of 15 amino acids. CDR3 sequence (DNA): TGTGCCAGCGTTAAGTTGGCTAGCGGGAACAATGAGCAGTTCTTC. It yields the protein CASVKLASGNNEQFF.

J is TRBJ2-6 and V is TRBV5-4; D is uncertain. Germline V CDR1 and CDR2: SGHNT, YYREEE (reference sequence). V was trimmed by 0 bases and J by 9 bases, leaving 10 bases between them. CDR3 length: 14 residues. In nucleotides, the CDR3 is TGTGCCAGCAGCTTGGGTCGATGGGGCAACGTCCTGACTTTC. The encoded protein is CASSLGRWGNVLTF. The full variable domain, in which reference TRBV5-4 and TRBJ2-6 provide the parts outside the CDR3, is ETGVTQSPTHLIKTRGQQVTLRCSSQSGHNTVSWYQQALGQGPQFIFQYYREEENGRGNFPPRFSGLQFPNYSSELNVNALELDDSALYLCASSLGRWGNVLTFGAGSRLTVL.

The chain couples TRBV29-1 to TRBJ1-3; D is possibly TRBD1 (6 bases). CDR3 size: 14 residues. The germline V gene encodes CDR1 SQVTM and CDR2 ANQGSEA. The germline V and J ends were trimmed by 4 bases and 4 bases, with 14 bases remaining between them. The CDR3 nucleotides are TGCAGCGTTGGGGGGGACAAAACAGGAAACACCATATATTTT. This gives the protein CSVGGDKTGNTIYF. The whole variable domain, filled in from reference TRBV29-1 and TRBJ1-3, reads SAVISQKPSRDICQRGTSLTIQCQVDSQVTMMFWYRQQPGQSLTLIATANQGSEATYESGFVIDKFPISRPNLTFSTLTVSNMSPEDSSIYLCSVGGDKTGNTIYFGEGSWLTVV.

CDR3 sequence (DNA): TGCGCCAGCAGCCAAGATCCCCGGGAGACCCAGTACTTC. Residues: CASSQDPRETQYF. V usage is TRBV4-3 and J usage is TRBJ2-5; D not resolved. This CDR3 contains 13 residues. Germline V gives CDR1 LGHNA, CDR2 YSLEER. Trimming stripped 0 bases from V and 5 bases from J, with 7 bases between.

This rearrangement joins TRBV2 to TRBJ2-1; a weak D match, TRBD1 (5 bases). CDR3 size: 14 residues. Germline V gene sequence: CDR1 SNHLY, CDR2 FYNNEI. V lost 4 bases, J lost 5 bases, and 12 bases lay in between. This CDR3 reads CASSVRQIDNEQFF. In DNA form, the CDR3 reads TGTGCCAGCAGTGTACGACAGATAGACAATGAGCAGTTCTTC.

The chain is built from TRBV7-2 and TRBJ2-3; TRBD2 aligns across 13 bases. J was trimmed by 6 bases and V by 3 bases; bases with no gene match: 9. Germline-derived CDR1 and CDR2 are SGHTA and FQGNSA. This CDR3 spans 17 amino acids. DNA for the CDR3: TGTGCCAGCAGCTTCCTTCCGACTAGCGGGAGGAGCGATACGCAGTATTTT. It codes for CASSFLPTSGRSDTQYF.

The V gene is TRBV2, the J gene TRBJ2-6; D remains unclear. The CDR3 spans 14 residues. Deletions cut 7 bases from V and 0 bases from J, with 7 bases between. Germline loops: CDR1 SNHLY, CDR2 FYNNEI. In DNA form, the CDR3 reads TGTGCCAGCATCCTAAGCTCTGGGGCCAACGTCCTGACTTTC. Translating gives CASILSSGANVLTF.

This chain joins TRBV5-1 and TRBJ2-1, with TRBD2 matching over 10 bases. Germline values: CDR1 SGHRS, CDR2 YFSETQ. The CDR3 totals 15 residues. V shed 4 bases, J shed 7 bases, and the junction held 8 bases outside the gene matches. In DNA, the CDR3 is TGCGCCAGCAGCCTGCCTAGCGGGAGCCAGAATGAGCAGTTCTTC. Amino acid sequence: CASSLPSGSQNEQFF.

The chain is built from TRBV28 and TRBJ2-7; D not resolved. Germline CDR1 reads MDHEN; CDR2 reads SYDVKM. Trimming removed 7 bases at V and 2 bases at J, with 9 bases between. The CDR3 spans 12 residues. The CDR3, as DNA: TGTGCCAGCACCCAGACCCCCTACGAGCAGTACTTC. Its protein product is CASTQTPYEQYF.

This clonotype appeared once. CDR3: CAWSRASTANEQFF. The CDR3 DNA sequence: TGTGCCTGGAGTCGCGCTAGTACCGCCAATGAGCAGTTCTTC. The chain recombines TRBV30 with TRBJ2-1; D remains ambiguous. There are 14 residues in the CDR3. Germline CDR1 GTSNPN, CDR2 SVGIG (reference sequence). The V end was cut by 2 bases, the J end by 6 bases, with 14 bases between.

The chain couples TRBV20-1 to TRBJ1-5; D is ambiguous. This CDR3 comprises 12 residues. CDR1 is DFQATT and CDR2 is SNEGSKA in the germline V gene (reference sequence). V lost 0 bases and J lost 6, with 6 bases in between. The CDR3 loop is CSAREGRQPQHF. DNA of the CDR3: TGCAGTGCTAGAGAAGGTCGTCAGCCCCAGCATTTT.

V is TRBV6-5 and J is TRBJ2-1, with D unclear. The CDR3 is made up of 15 amino acids. Per the germline V gene, CDR1 is MNHEY and CDR2 is SVGAGI. Trimming shortened V by 0 bases and J by 0 bases, and 6 bases separated the two germline ends. The CDR3 region is CASSYSTGSYNEQFF. CDR3 coding DNA: TGTGCCAGCAGTTACTCTACGGGCTCCTACAATGAGCAGTTCTTC.

The J gene is TRBJ2-7, the V gene TRBV3-1; D perhaps matches TRBD2 (5 bases). Germline-derived CDR1 and CDR2 are LGHDT and YNNKEL (reference sequence). The ends were cut back, 4 bases at V and 2 bases at J, with 15 bases in the middle. There are 15 residues in the CDR3. The DNA for the CDR3 is TGTGCCAGCAGCCCAGAGAGGGTATCCCCCTACGAGCAGTACTTC. It codes for CASSPERVSPYEQYF.

The chain uses TRBV19 and TRBJ2-7; 8 bases fit TRBD2. The germline gives CDR1 LNHDA, CDR2 SQIVND (reference sequence). The CDR3 consists of 14 residues. With 5 bases clipped from V and 1 base from J, the junction kept 4 bases outside the gene matches. The CDR3 coding sequence is TGTGCCAGTAGTCAGGGACTAGGATCCTACGAGCAGTACTTC. The encoded protein is CASSQGLGSYEQYF. The whole variable domain, remainder taken from reference TRBV19 and TRBJ2-7, is DGGITQSPKYLFRKEGQNVTLSCEQNLNHDAMYWYRQDPGQGLRLIYYSQIVNDFQKGDIAEGYSVSREKKESFPLTVTSAQKNPTAFYLCASSQGLGSYEQYFGPGTRLTVT.

This sequence joins TRBV2 and TRBJ2-1; unclear D gene. Germline V CDR1 and CDR2: SNHLY, FYNNEI. V lost 1 base and J lost 3, with 1 base in between. The CDR3 loop spans 12 amino acids. The CDR3: CASSEDYNEQFF. As DNA, the CDR3 is TGTGCCAGCAGTGAAGACTACAATGAGCAGTTCTTC.

The chain is built from TRBV29-1 and TRBJ2-1; TRBD2 agrees at 10 bases. Germline values: CDR1 SQVTM, CDR2 ANQGSEA. The junction had 14 bases not matched to a gene; V was cut back by 4 bases and J by 5 bases. This CDR3 is built from 17 residues. In DNA form, the CDR3 reads TGCAGCGTTGGAGCGGGAGGGCCAGTCGCCCTTCACAATGAGCAGTTCTTC. Translated: CSVGAGGPVALHNEQFF.

This chain connects TRBV12-3 or TRBV12-4 to TRBJ1-2; TRBD1 aligns across 7 bases. The CDR3 totals 14 residues. Germline trimming cut 5 bases from V and 5 bases from J; bases unmatched to any gene: 8. The CDR3, as DNA: TGTGCCAGCAGTGGACAGGCGCTAATTTATGGCTACACCTTC. Protein: CASSGQALIYGYTF.

V gene TRBV28 combines with J gene TRBJ2-5; no firm D call. Germline V CDR1 and CDR2: MDHEN, SYDVKM. V was shortened by 11 bases and J by 4 bases, with 17 bases between the two germline ends. There are 13 residues in the CDR3. Here the CDR3 DNA reads TGTGCCTCTCGGTTGGTTGCTGCAGAGACCCAGTACTTC. It encodes CASRLVAAETQYF.

The J gene is TRBJ1-1, the V gene TRBV28; maybe TRBD1 (6 bases). The CDR3 contains 12 residues. In germline, CDR1 is MDHEN, CDR2 SYDVKM. The ends were cut back, 3 bases at V and 8 bases at J, with 10 bases in the middle. The CDR3 nucleotides are TGTGCCAGCAGTTTTTCCGACAGGGAAGCTTTCTTT. Encoded protein: CASSFSDREAFF.

This chain connects TRBV20-1 to TRBJ2-3, with D unresolved. Germline values: CDR1 DFQATT, CDR2 SNEGSKA (reference sequence). The length of the CDR3 is 12 residues. The germline V and J ends were trimmed by 2 bases and 8 bases, with 11 bases remaining between them. This CDR3 is CSARTAGFTQYF. The CDR3 DNA reads TGCAGTGCTAGAACCGCTGGATTTACGCAGTATTTT.

V usage is TRBV28 and J usage is TRBJ2-7; TRBD2 matches at 9 bases. Germline loops: CDR1 MDHEN, CDR2 SYDVKM. V shed 4 bases and J 4 bases; nucleotides not matched to a gene: 11. The length of the CDR3 is 16 residues. CDR3 nucleotide sequence: TGTGCCAGCAGTTCCCCCTTAGCGGGAGCATCGTACGAGCAGTACTTC. This codes for CASSSPLAGASYEQYF. Full variable domain (rest looked up from reference TRBV28 and TRBJ2-7): DVKVTQSSRYLVKRTGEKVFLECVQDMDHENMFWYRQDPGLGLRLIYFSYDVKMKEKGDIPEGYSVSREKKERFSLILESASTNQTSMYLCASSSPLAGASYEQYFGPGTRLTVT.

The chain links TRBV12-3 or TRBV12-4 to TRBJ1-5; TRBD1 matches 9 bases. V gave up 2 bases and J gave up 4 bases; unmatched junction bases: 6. The length of the CDR3 is 16 residues. This CDR3 reads CASSLRSGTGNQPQHF. The DNA of the CDR3 is TGTGCCAGCAGTTTACGGTCCGGGACAGGGAATCAGCCCCAGCATTTT.

The chain has TRBV5-1 and TRBJ1-2; D ambiguous. This CDR3 is built from 14 residues. The V gene's germline CDR1 is SGHRS and CDR2 YFSETQ. V shed 2 bases and J shed 4 bases, with 12 bases lying between them. The CDR3 DNA sequence: TGCGCCAGCAGCTTCGACGGAAGAGCCTATGGCTACACCTTC. Amino acid sequence: CASSFDGRAYGYTF.

The chain has TRBV18 and TRBJ1-2, with a weak D call TRBD1 (6 bases). This CDR3 has 17 amino acids. Germline CDR1 reads KGHSH; CDR2 reads LQKENI. The V end was cut by 3 bases, the J end by 2 bases, with 19 bases between. CDR3 sequence reads: CASSPPRSGTSNYGYTF. The CDR3 nucleotides are TGTGCCAGCTCACCCCCCCGAAGCGGGACATCGAACTATGGCTACACCTTC.